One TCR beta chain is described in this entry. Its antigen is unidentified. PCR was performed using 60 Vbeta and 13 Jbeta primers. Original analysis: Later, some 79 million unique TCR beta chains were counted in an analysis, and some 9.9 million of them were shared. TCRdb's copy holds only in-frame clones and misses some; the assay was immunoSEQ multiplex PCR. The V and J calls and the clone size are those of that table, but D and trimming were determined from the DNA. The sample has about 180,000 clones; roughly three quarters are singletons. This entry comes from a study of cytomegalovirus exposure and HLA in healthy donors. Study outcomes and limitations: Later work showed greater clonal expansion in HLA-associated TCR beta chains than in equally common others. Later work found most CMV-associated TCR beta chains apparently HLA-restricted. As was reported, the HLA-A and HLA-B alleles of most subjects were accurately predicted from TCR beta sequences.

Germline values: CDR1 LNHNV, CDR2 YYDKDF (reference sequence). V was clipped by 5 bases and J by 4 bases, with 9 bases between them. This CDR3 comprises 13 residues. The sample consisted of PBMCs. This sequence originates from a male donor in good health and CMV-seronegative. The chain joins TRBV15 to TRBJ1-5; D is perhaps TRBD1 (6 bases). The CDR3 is CATSGTRNQPQHF. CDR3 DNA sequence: TGTGCCACCAGCGGGACAAGGAATCAGCCCCAGCATTTT.